The 23 T cell receptor beta chains in this list originate from one sample, sequenced in a study of blood T cell repertoires in COVID-19. Sequencing used immunoSEQ multiplex PCR; TCRdb keeps in-frame clones, though not all of them. In the table there are approximately 79,000 clones, about 79% of which are singletons. The sample comprised peripheral blood. Receptor source: a woman aged 45 to 65 with acute or convalescent COVID-19.

The chain employs TRBV10-3 and TRBJ2-2, with 11 bases that match TRBD2. The V and J ends lost 2 bases and 4 bases, in that order; junction bases with no gene match: 3. The CDR3 length is 16 residues. Germline V gene data show CDR1 as ENHRY and CDR2 as SYGVKD. The DNA of the CDR3 is TGTGCCATCAGTGAGACTAGCGGGGGCCCCACCGGGGAGCTGTTTTTT. It translates to CAISETSGGPTGELFF.

The chain has TRBV6-2 or TRBV6-3 and TRBJ2-5, with 13 bases lining up with TRBD2. Trimming took 6 bases from V and 5 from J; bases not matched to a gene: 6. CDR3 length: 15 residues. CDR1 is MNHEY and CDR2 is SVGEGT in the germline V gene. As DNA, the CDR3 is TGTGCCAGCAGCCGGACTAGCGGGAGATTTGAGACCCAGTACTTC. Encoded protein: CASSRTSGRFETQYF.

This clone was seen only a few times. This sequence joins TRBV5-5 and TRBJ1-4; D remains unclear. V gave up 0 bases and J gave up 5 bases, with 5 bases separating them. In germline, CDR1 is SGHKS, CDR2 YYEKEE (reference sequence). The CDR3 has 13 residues. This CDR3 is CASSLAKNEKLFF. CDR3 DNA: TGTGCCAGCAGCTTGGCTAAAAATGAAAAACTGTTTTTT.

The J gene is TRBJ1-1, the V gene TRBV28; no clear D gene. V lost 8 bases and J 5 bases, leaving 18 bases between the germline ends. Germline values: CDR1 MDHEN, CDR2 SYDVKM. The CDR3 runs 14 residues. The CDR3 loop reads CASRRPFGVTEAFF. The CDR3 DNA reads TGTGCCAGCCGAAGGCCGTTCGGGGTGACTGAAGCTTTCTTT. Based on the CDR3 plus reference TRBV28 and TRBJ1-1, the full variable domain is DVKVTQSSRYLVKRTGEKVFLECVQDMDHENMFWYRQDPGLGLRLIYFSYDVKMKEKGDIPEGYSVSREKKERFSLILESASTNQTSMYLCASRRPFGVTEAFFGQGTRLTVV.

The chain joins TRBV5-1 to TRBJ1-4, with a possible D match to TRBD1 (6 bases). This CDR3 region has 17 residues. V was shortened by 4 bases and J by 8 bases, with 24 bases between the two germline ends. Germline V gene lookup returns CDR1 SGHRS and CDR2 YFSETQ. The DNA of the CDR3 is TGCGCCAGCAGCCCAGGTCCGGGACAACCTCTCGGGGAAAAACTGTTTTTT. This translates into CASSPGPGQPLGEKLFF.

The rearrangement joins TRBV29-1 to TRBJ2-5, with D perhaps matching TRBD1 (5 bases). Per germline, CDR1 SQVTM and CDR2 ANQGSEA. The CDR3 has 11 residues. The V end lost 6 bases, the J end lost 2 bases, and 7 bases lay between the germline ends. The CDR3 coding sequence is TGCAGCGTAAGACAGCAAGAGACCCAGTACTTC. This translates into CSVRQQETQYF.

This clone has a single count. The V and J genes are TRBV7-2 and TRBJ2-7; no clear D. The ends were cut back, 1 base at V and 6 bases at J, with 13 bases in the middle. In germline, CDR1 is SGHTA, CDR2 FQGNSA. This CDR3 region has 14 residues. CDR3 residues: CASSLGGAVVEQYF. Written as DNA, the CDR3 is TGTGCCAGCAGCTTAGGAGGTGCAGTGGTCGAGCAGTACTTC.

The chain links TRBV14 to TRBJ2-2; D unresolved. The V and J ends lost 3 bases and 5 bases respectively, with 10 bases between them. The germline V gene has CDR1 SGHDN and CDR2 FVKESK. The CDR3 length is 14 residues. CDR3 protein: CASSQSYGTGELFF. The CDR3, as DNA: TGTGCCAGCAGCCAGTCGTACGGTACCGGGGAGCTGTTTTTT.

This chain joins TRBV7-2 and TRBJ1-4; 7 bases agree with TRBD1. Germline CDR1 SGHTA, CDR2 FQGNSA. The CDR3 loop spans 17 amino acids. V was clipped by 0 bases and J by 8 bases; unmatched bases: 12. The CDR3 sequence: CASSLALRGTVEEKLFF. CDR3 DNA: TGTGCCAGCAGCTTAGCGCTTCGCGGGACAGTGGAGGAAAAACTGTTTTTT. The variable domain in full, with the rest retrieved from reference TRBV7-2 and TRBJ1-4, is GAGVSQSPSNKVTEKGKDVELRCDPISGHTALYWYRQSLGQGLEFLIYFQGNSAPDKSGLPSDRFSAERTGGSVSTLTIQRTQQEDSAVYLCASSLALRGTVEEKLFFGSGTQLSVL.

The genes are TRBV10-3 and TRBJ1-2; TRBD1 might be the D (6 bases). The CDR3 sequence is 15 residues long. Looked up from germline, CDR1 is ENHRY and CDR2 is SYGVKD. V lost 3 bases to trimming and J lost 4 bases, with 15 bases between them. CDR3 bases: TGTGCCATCAGTGAAGAAGGGGGGGCCATCTATGGCTACACCTTC. Residues: CAISEEGGAIYGYTF.

This chain connects TRBV19 to TRBJ1-5, with D maybe TRBD1 (5 bases). This CDR3 has 16 residues. Germline V lookup: CDR1 LNHDA, CDR2 SQIVND (reference sequence). Trimming cost V 0 bases and J 5 bases, with 14 bases left between them. For the CDR3, the DNA is TGTGCCAGTAGTATAGATCGTGGAAGGGGCCATCAGCCCCAGCATTTT. Translated, it gives CASSIDRGRGHQPQHF.

The rearrangement joins TRBV4-2 to TRBJ2-5; TRBD1 aligns across 9 bases. Germline CDR1 is LGHNA and CDR2 is YNFKEQ. The CDR3 totals 19 residues. The ends lost 2 bases at V and 5 bases at J; junction bases unmatched: 18. The CDR3 is CASSQSQGQGPSRFETQYF. In DNA form, the CDR3 reads TGTGCCAGCAGCCAAAGTCAAGGACAGGGGCCCTCCCGATTCGAGACCCAGTACTTC.

The V gene is TRBV9, the J gene TRBJ2-1, with 10 bases lining up with TRBD1. Trimming at V came to 1 base and at J to 10 bases, leaving 5 bases not matched to a gene. CDR1 is SGDLS and CDR2 is YYNGEE in the germline V gene. The CDR3 has 14 residues. The CDR3 nucleotides read TGTGCCAGCAGCGTACCGGGACAGGGGAGGGAGCAGTTCTTC. Its protein product is CASSVPGQGREQFF.

V and J are TRBV5-1 and TRBJ1-1; D possibly corresponds to TRBD1 (5 bases). The CDR3 loop spans 13 amino acids. V was trimmed by 4 bases and J by 3 bases, leaving 10 bases between them. Germline CDR1 and CDR2: SGHRS and YFSETQ. The CDR3 here is CASSQGLDTEAFF. CDR3 sequence (DNA): TGCGCCAGCAGCCAGGGTTTGGACACTGAAGCTTTCTTT.

The rearrangement uses TRBV5-4 and TRBJ2-7; TRBD1 might be the D (5 bases). V lost 2 bases and J 1 base, leaving 10 bases between the germline ends. The CDR3 extends over 14 amino acids. Per the germline V gene, CDR1 is SGHNT and CDR2 is YYREEE (reference sequence). The CDR3 coding sequence is TGTGCCAGCAGCTTAGCCGACAGATCCTACGAGCAGTACTTC. Translation: CASSLADRSYEQYF.

The CDR3 is CASSETGLANQPQHF. The CDR3 nucleotides are TGTGCCAGCAGTGAGACAGGGCTCGCCAATCAGCCCCAGCATTTT. The rearrangement links TRBV2 to TRBJ1-5; TRBD1 matches 7 bases. Germline V gene sequence: CDR1 SNHLY, CDR2 FYNNEI. The J segment lost 3 bases and the V segment lost 3 bases, leaving 5 bases of the junction unmatched. The CDR3 loop spans 15 amino acids.

This clone was seen a single time. The rearrangement joins TRBV6-5 to TRBJ1-1; tentative D call: TRBD1 (5 bases). From germline, CDR1 is MNHEY and CDR2 SVGAGI. Trimming took 0 bases from V and 8 from J, leaving 7 bases between them. The CDR3 extends over 12 amino acids. The CDR3 bases are TGTGCCAGCAGTTACTCTAGGGGAGAAGCTTTCTTT. This sequence encodes CASSYSRGEAFF.

The chain combines TRBV21-1 with TRBJ1-6. TRBV21-1 is assigned pseudogene status. The CDR3 consists of 18 residues. As DNA, the CDR3 is TGTGCCAGCAGCAAGGAAAAGCGGCCGCGTTATCCTAATTCACCCCTCCACTTT. Amino acid sequence: CASSKEKRPRYPNSPLHF.

V gene TRBV4-3 combines with J gene TRBJ1-5; D is uncertain. The V and J ends lost 7 bases and 6 bases respectively, with 22 bases between them. The germline gives CDR1 LGHNA, CDR2 YSLEER. This CDR3 is built from 16 residues. CDR3 nucleotides: TGCGCCAGCAAACCTGACATCACGGTATCTCTTCAGCCCCAGCATTTT. Translation gives CASKPDITVSLQPQHF.

V is TRBV4-1 and J is TRBJ2-7, with 7 positions matching TRBD2. The CDR3 contains 15 residues. CDR1 is MGHRA and CDR2 is YSYEKL in the germline V gene. V dropped 3 bases and J dropped 0; count of bases not matched to a gene: 5. This CDR3 is CASSHSSGLSYEQYF. The CDR3 DNA is TGCGCCAGCAGCCACTCTAGCGGTCTCTCCTACGAGCAGTACTTC.

V is TRBV7-9 and J is TRBJ2-2; perhaps TRBD2 as D (6 bases). This CDR3 region has 19 residues. V gave up 4 bases and J gave up 0 bases, with 21 bases separating them. Germline V gene data show CDR1 as SEHNR and CDR2 as FQNEAQ (reference sequence). Here the CDR3 reads CASSWLPAGRRPNTGELFF. The DNA for the CDR3 is TGTGCCAGCAGCTGGCTCCCCGCGGGACGGAGACCGAACACCGGGGAGCTGTTTTTT.

This clone was observed a single time. This chain links TRBV11-2 with TRBJ2-7; maybe TRBD1 (6 bases). The germline gives CDR1 SGHAT, CDR2 FQNNGV. The CDR3 totals 12 residues. V lost 5 bases and J 4 bases, leaving 9 bases between the germline ends. In nucleotides, the CDR3 is TGTGCCAGCAGCCTAAGGGGGTACGAGCAGTACTTC. This translates into CASSLRGYEQYF.

The chain is built from TRBV6-5 and TRBJ1-1; possible D gene TRBD1, 5 bases. Germline V gene sequence: CDR1 MNHEY, CDR2 SVGAGI. V gave up 2 bases and J gave up 0 bases, with 7 bases separating them. CDR3 size: 14 residues. CDR3 loop: CASSYDSMNTEAFF. As DNA, the CDR3 is TGTGCCAGCAGTTACGACAGTATGAACACTGAAGCTTTCTTT.